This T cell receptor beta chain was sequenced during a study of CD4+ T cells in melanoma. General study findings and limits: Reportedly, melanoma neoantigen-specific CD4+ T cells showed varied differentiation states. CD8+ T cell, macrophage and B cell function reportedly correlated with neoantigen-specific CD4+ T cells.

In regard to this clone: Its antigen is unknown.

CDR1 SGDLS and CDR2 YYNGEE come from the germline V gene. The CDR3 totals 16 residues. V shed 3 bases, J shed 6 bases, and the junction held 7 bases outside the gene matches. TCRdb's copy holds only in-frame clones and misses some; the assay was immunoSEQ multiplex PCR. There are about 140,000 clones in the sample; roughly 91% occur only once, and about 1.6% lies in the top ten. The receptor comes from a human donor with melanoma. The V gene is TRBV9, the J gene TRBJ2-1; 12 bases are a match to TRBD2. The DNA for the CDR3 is TGTGCCAGCAGCGCGCTGACTAGCGGGGGTTTCAATGAGCAGTTCTTC. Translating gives CASSALTSGGFNEQFF.